Listed here are 2 T cell receptor beta chains from one sample, sequenced in a study of control samples from healthy donors and cancer patients. This table comes from immunoSEQ multiplex PCR, and its TCRdb copy is limited to in-frame clones, with some not included. The table records some 200,000 clones, 91% of them present only once. Sequences were obtained from blood. The receptors were gathered from a woman in her thirties in good health.

V gene TRBV18 combines with J gene TRBJ1-3, with D uncertain. The V gene lost 2 bases and the J gene lost 0 bases, with 5 bases spanning the gap. The CDR3 is made up of 14 amino acids. In germline, CDR1 is KGHSH, CDR2 LQKENI. The CDR3: CASSPGVSGNTIYF. The DNA for the CDR3 is TGTGCCAGCTCACCAGGGGTCTCTGGAAACACCATATATTTT.

The chain combines TRBV4-2 with TRBJ1-1; D is ambiguous. Trimming took off 0 bases at V and 0 bases at J, with 11 bases between the two ends. Per the germline V gene, CDR1 is LGHNA and CDR2 is YNFKEQ. The CDR3 sequence is 16 residues long. CDR3 nucleotides: TGTGCCAGCAGCCAAGAGCCAACCAGAATGAACACTGAAGCTTTCTTT. The encoded protein is CASSQEPTRMNTEAFF.